The next 30 T cell receptor beta chains were all read from a single sample in a study of shared clonotypes between healthy human individuals (dated by TCRdb to the early 2020s). The library was produced with the immunoSEQ multiplex PCR assay. Entries here come from immuneACCESS through TCRdb and include only in-frame sequences with V and J called. Some clones fail to appear in such tables; in the studies checked, an unresolved V gene covers under half of the shortfall, and the cause of the remainder is unknown. The sample table shows about half a million clones, and over 60% are seen once. The top ten constitute about 11% of the sample. The material sequenced was PBMCs. The receptors come from a middle-aged woman in good health. Some clones in this sample may be carry-over from other donors' samples.

This clone came up once. The J gene is TRBJ1-1, the V gene TRBV29-1; no definite D call. This CDR3 has 13 amino acids. V was trimmed by 2 bases and J by 0 bases, leaving 7 bases between them. Germline loops: CDR1 SQVTM, CDR2 ANQGSEA. CDR3 sequence: CSVEPEMNTEAFF. CDR3 sequence (DNA): TGCAGCGTTGAACCTGAAATGAACACTGAAGCTTTCTTT.

The V and J genes are TRBV30 and TRBJ2-1; 9 bases map to TRBD2. The V and J ends lost 0 bases and 7 bases, in that order; junction bases with no gene match: 7. CDR1 and CDR2 from the germline V gene are GTSNPN and SVGIG (reference sequence). CDR3 length: 15 amino acids. The CDR3 sequence: CAWSVGSSGINEQFF. In DNA form, the CDR3 reads TGTGCCTGGAGTGTAGGTTCTAGCGGGATAAATGAGCAGTTCTTC.

J is TRBJ1-5 and V is TRBV7-2; TRBD1 agrees at 8 bases. V trimming: 5 bases; J trimming: 0 bases; junction bases outside the gene matches: 6. CDR3 length equals 16 residues. The germline CDR1 and CDR2 sequences are SGHTA and FQGNSA. CDR3 coding DNA: TGTGCCAGCAGCCCTAGGACAGGGCCTAGCAATCAGCCCCAGCATTTT. Residues: CASSPRTGPSNQPQHF.

A word on this clone: Given a far larger clone just one base away, this is likely a sequencing read error. The chain employs TRBV30 and TRBJ2-2; possible D gene TRBD2, 6 bases. Looked up from germline, CDR1 is GTSNPN and CDR2 is SVGIG (reference sequence). The CDR3 contains 15 residues. The ends were cut back, 5 bases at V and 7 bases at J, with 20 bases in the middle. The CDR3 nucleotides read TGTGCCTGGGGCCCCTCCCGCGGGGATATCGGGGAGCTGTTTTTT. Residues: CAWGPSRGDIGELFF.

To note about this clone: A single base is all that separates this from a far larger clone, so a read error is likely. This chain joins TRBV7-3 and TRBJ2-2; the D gene is possibly TRBD1 (5 bases). There are 13 residues in the CDR3. From germline, CDR1 is SGHTA and CDR2 FQGTGA. The CDR3: CAGSYQGDGELFF. The CDR3 DNA follows: TGTGCCGGCAGCTACCAGGGCGACGGGGAGCTGTTTTTT. Combining the CDR3 with reference TRBV7-3 and TRBJ2-2 gives the whole variable domain GAGVSQTPSNKVTEKGKYVELRCDPISGHTALYWYRQSLGQGPEFLIYFQGTGAADDSGLPNDRFFAVRPEGSVSTLKIQRTERGDSAVYLCAGSYQGDGELFFGEGSRLTVL.

A note on this clone: A read error is the likely source, as a far larger clone sits one nucleotide away. Other DNA sequences from this sample encode an identical CDR3 as well. This sequence joins TRBV15 and TRBJ2-7; 9 bases match TRBD1. There are 13 residues in the CDR3. Germline CDR1 is LNHNV and CDR2 is YYDKDF (reference sequence). The DNA for the CDR3 is TGCGCCACCAGCAGGGACAGGGTAACCGAGCAGTACTTC. As protein: CATSRDRVTEQYF. Filled out from reference TRBV15 and TRBJ2-7, the complete variable domain reads DAMVIQNPRYQVTQFGKPVTLSCSQTLNHNVMYWYQQKSSQAPKLLFHYYDKDFNNEADTPDNFQSRRPNTSFCFLDIRSPGLGDTAMYLCATSRDRVTEQYFGPGTRLTVT.

This chain uses TRBV18 with TRBJ1-3, with D possibly being TRBD1 (6 bases). Germline V gives CDR1 KGHSH, CDR2 LQKENI. Trimming took 5 bases from V and 0 from J, leaving 14 bases between them. The CDR3 sequence is 16 residues long. DNA of the CDR3: TGTGCCAGCTCATCCACGACAGGCAGCTCTGGAAACACCATATATTTT. Encoded protein: CASSSTTGSSGNTIYF.

The chain links TRBV5-1 to TRBJ2-3, with TRBD2 identical over 7 bases. J gave up 6 bases and V 3 bases, and 10 bases lay outside the gene matches. Germline CDR1 is SGHRS and CDR2 is YFSETQ. CDR3 length: 15 residues. CDR3 DNA sequence: TGCGCCAGCAGCTATTCGGCGGGAGCGGCGGATACGCAGTATTTT. The encoded protein is CASSYSAGAADTQYF.

With regard to this clone: The sample has other DNA sequences that encode this CDR3 too. This chain connects TRBV6-1 to TRBJ2-1; 9 positions match TRBD2. V was pared by 5 bases and J by 6 bases, with 5 bases of the junction left unmatched. The CDR3 length is 14 residues. Looked up from germline, CDR1 is MNHNS and CDR2 is SASEGT. CDR3 coding DNA: TGTGCCAGCAGTTTAGCGGGAGAGAGCAATGAGCAGTTCTTC. It encodes CASSLAGESNEQFF.

The chain couples TRBV23-1 to TRBJ1-5; D unresolved. TRBV23-1 is an ORF, with its function uncertain. The CDR3 length is 11 residues. Trimming removed 0 bases at V and 7 bases at J, with 1 base between. The CDR3 DNA is TGCGCCAGCAGTCAATCGCAGCCCCAGCATTTT. As protein: CASSQSQPQHF.

About this clone itself: With a far larger clone one base away, a read error is the likely cause. The same CDR3 also results from other DNA sequences found in this sample. This sequence joins TRBV28 and TRBJ2-7, with 14 positions matching TRBD2. The CDR3 spans 17 residues. Germline assignment: CDR1 MDHEN and CDR2 SYDVKM. V was clipped by 3 bases and J by 1 base; unmatched bases: 5. The DNA for the CDR3 is TGTGCCAGCAGTTTCGGGACTAGCGGGAGCTTTTCCTACGAGCAGTACTTC. Its protein is CASSFGTSGSFSYEQYF.

V is TRBV6-5 and J is TRBJ1-2, with a tentative D call TRBD1 (5 bases). The CDR3 loop spans 12 amino acids. Trimming left V 5 bases short and J 5 bases short, with 9 bases between. Germline CDR1 reads MNHEY; CDR2 reads SVGAGI. The CDR3 coding sequence is TGTGCCAGCAGTAATAGGGGATATGGCTACACCTTC. Encoded protein: CASSNRGYGYTF.

Remarks on this clone: A much larger clone sits a single nucleotide away, making a read error possible. The rearrangement joins TRBV5-1 to TRBJ2-1; 13 bases are a match to TRBD2. There are 16 residues in the CDR3. Per the germline V gene, CDR1 is SGHRS and CDR2 is YFSETQ. CDR3 loop: CASSNRGTSGINEQLF. In DNA, the CDR3 is TGCGCCAGCAGCAATCGTGGGACTAGCGGGATCAATGAGCAGCTCTTC.

In regard to this clone: This specimen includes other DNA sequences encoding the same CDR3. The genes are TRBV11-2 and TRBJ2-1, with a tentative D call TRBD1 (6 bases). Trimming shortened V by 5 bases and J by 5 bases, and 28 bases separated the two germline ends. The CDR3 covers 19 residues. The V gene's germline CDR1 is SGHAT and CDR2 FQNNGV. This CDR3 reads CASSDGQGYHRVGDNEQFF. CDR3 sequence (DNA): TGTGCCAGCAGCGACGGGCAGGGGTATCACAGAGTCGGGGACAATGAGCAGTTCTTC.

The chain uses TRBV6-6 and TRBJ2-2, with 9 nucleotides matching TRBD1. Germline V lookup: CDR1 MNHNY, CDR2 SVGAGI (reference sequence). This CDR3 has 16 residues. After removal of 6 bases from V and 4 bases from J, the junction contained 9 bases not matched to a gene. The CDR3 bases are TGTGCCAGCAGACGGACAGGGGCGGTTGGCACCGGGGAGCTGTTTTTT. Its protein product is CASRRTGAVGTGELFF.

The V and J genes are TRBV4-2 and TRBJ1-1; D ambiguous. CDR3 length: 14 residues. CDR1 is LGHNA, CDR2 YNFKEQ, per germline. Trimming took 0 bases from V and 1 from J, leaving 6 bases between them. Written as DNA, the CDR3 is TGTGCCAGCAGCCAAGATCGAGGGAACACTGAAGCTTTCTTT. Its protein product is CASSQDRGNTEAFF.

V usage is TRBV18 and J usage is TRBJ2-5, with no clear D. The CDR3 runs to 13 residues. Trimming removed 3 bases at V and 5 bases at J, with 10 bases between. Germline CDR1 is KGHSH and CDR2 is LQKENI. CDR3 sequence: CASSPAGLETQYF. The CDR3 DNA reads TGTGCCAGCTCACCTGCTGGGTTGGAGACCCAGTACTTC.

The genes are TRBV15 and TRBJ2-2; D is uncertain. Trimming removed 0 bases from V and 7 bases from J, with 12 bases in between. Per germline, CDR1 LNHNV and CDR2 YYDKDF (reference sequence). The CDR3 is 15 amino acids. In DNA, the CDR3 is TGTGCCACCAGCAGAGACCGGCACGGCGTCGGGGAGCTGTTTTTT. Protein: CATSRDRHGVGELFF.

In this sample, this clone turned up once. J is TRBJ2-1 and V is TRBV27, with 14 nucleotides matching TRBD2. The CDR3 contains 16 residues. J was trimmed by 5 bases and V by 3 bases; bases with no gene match: 3. Germline CDR1 reads MNHEY; CDR2 reads SMNVEV (reference sequence). CDR3 in DNA: TGTGCCAGCAGTTTCCCGGGACTAGCGGGGGACAATGAGCAGTTCTTC. It codes for CASSFPGLAGDNEQFF.

This clone turned up a few times. V gene TRBV7-9 combines with J gene TRBJ2-1; TRBD1 might be the D (6 bases). Germline V gene lookup returns CDR1 SEHNR and CDR2 FQNEAQ (reference sequence). CDR3 length: 16 residues. V lost 3 bases, J lost 4 bases, and 16 bases lay in between. CDR3 loop: CASSFQGTQQYNEQFF. The CDR3 DNA sequence: TGTGCCAGCAGCTTTCAAGGGACACAACAGTACAATGAGCAGTTCTTC.

This clone has just a few counts. The chain couples TRBV27 to TRBJ1-4; unclear D gene. The ends were cut back, 0 bases at V and 3 bases at J, with 14 bases in the middle. Germline values: CDR1 MNHEY, CDR2 SMNVEV (reference sequence). This CDR3 region has 17 residues. The CDR3 nucleotides read TGTGCCAGCAGTTTATCGATCGGCCAGTTATCTAATGAAAAACTGTTTTTT. As protein: CASSLSIGQLSNEKLFF.

The J gene is TRBJ2-7, the V gene TRBV29-1; 10 bases are shared with TRBD1. The CDR3 contains 14 residues. Germline V lookup: CDR1 SQVTM, CDR2 ANQGSEA. V was clipped by 4 bases and J by 4 bases; unmatched bases: 7. The CDR3 loop is CSVARTGGVYEQYF. CDR3 coding DNA: TGCAGCGTTGCGCGGACAGGGGGAGTATACGAGCAGTACTTC.

This chain connects TRBV18 to TRBJ2-6, with TRBD1 matching over 7 bases. The germline V gene encodes CDR1 KGHSH and CDR2 LQKENI. J was trimmed by 2 bases and V by 2 bases; bases with no gene match: 6. CDR3 size: 17 residues. The CDR3 is CASSPGTERPGANVLTF. The DNA for the CDR3 is TGTGCCAGCTCACCAGGGACAGAACGTCCTGGGGCCAACGTCCTGACTTTC.

This clone was found once. The J gene is TRBJ2-3, the V gene TRBV5-1; 11 bases align to TRBD2. Germline V lookup: CDR1 SGHRS, CDR2 YFSETQ. Germline trimming cut 4 bases from V and 2 bases from J; bases unmatched to any gene: 6. The CDR3 runs to 16 residues. CDR3 protein: CASSPGLAVYTDTQYF. CDR3 nucleotide sequence: TGCGCCAGCAGCCCGGGACTAGCGGTTTACACAGATACGCAGTATTTT. Variable domain in full (rest from reference TRBV5-1 and TRBJ2-3): KAGVTQTPRYLIKTRGQQVTLSCSPISGHRSVSWYQQTPGQGLQFLFEYFSETQRNKGNFPGRFSGRQFSNSRSEMNVSTLELGDSALYLCASSPGLAVYTDTQYFGPGTRLTVL.

Notes on this clone: This may stem from a read error, because a much larger clone lies one nucleotide away. V is TRBV29-1 and J is TRBJ2-1, with 10 bases aligning to TRBD2. Germline values: CDR1 SQVTM, CDR2 ANQGSEA. Trimming at V came to 6 bases and at J to 6 bases, leaving 11 bases not matched to a gene. The CDR3 totals 15 residues. The DNA of the CDR3 is TGCAGCGTGGCCGCTAGCGGGAGTTCCCCCAATGAGCAGTTCTTC. Amino acid sequence: CSVAASGSSPNEQFF.

CDR3 protein: CASRDGQGIGQPQHF. The CDR3 DNA sequence: TGTGCCAGCAGGGACGGACAGGGGATCGGTCAGCCCCAGCATTTT. The chain recombines TRBV28 with TRBJ1-5; 9 positions agree with TRBD1. CDR1 and CDR2 (germline): MDHEN, SYDVKM. This CDR3 is 15 amino acids long. J was trimmed by 6 bases and V by 6 bases; bases with no gene match: 9.

This chain uses TRBV4-2 with TRBJ2-1, with D perhaps matching TRBD2 (5 bases). The CDR3 length is 13 residues. V was clipped by 4 bases and J by 6 bases, with 10 bases between them. Germline V gives CDR1 LGHNA, CDR2 YNFKEQ. The CDR3 DNA reads as TGTGCCAGCAGCCCCTCCGGGGTCAATGAGCAGTTCTTC. It is translated as CASSPSGVNEQFF.

The J gene is TRBJ2-1, the V gene TRBV7-9; 8 nucleotides line up with TRBD1. Per the germline V gene, CDR1 is SEHNR and CDR2 is FQNEAQ (reference sequence). The CDR3 is 12 amino acids. Trimming removed 4 bases from V and 15 bases from J; junction bases left unmatched: 8. The CDR3 spells CASSSGQGVGFF. In nucleotides, the CDR3 is TGTGCCAGCAGCTCTGGACAGGGTGTTGGGTTCTTC.

CDR3 amino acids: CASSFGNLEKLFF. Written as DNA, the CDR3 is TGTGCCAGCAGTTTTGGTAACCTCGAAAAACTGTTTTTT. The chain is built from TRBV28 and TRBJ1-4; no firm D call. The CDR3 extends over 13 amino acids. V was clipped by 3 bases and J by 8 bases, with 10 bases between them. Germline V gene sequence: CDR1 MDHEN, CDR2 SYDVKM.

The V call is TRBV2, the J call TRBJ2-2; maybe TRBD1 (5 bases). The CDR3 sequence is 14 residues long. Germline assignment: CDR1 SNHLY and CDR2 FYNNEI. Trimming removed 7 bases at V and 2 bases at J, with 11 bases between. CDR3 bases: TGTGCCAGCATAGGGGTCGGAAACACCGGGGAGCTGTTTTTT. Translation gives CASIGVGNTGELFF.